This is a list of T cell receptor beta chains from one sample in a study of CD8 T cells in Susac syndrome. TCRdb used MiXCR to reprocess the immunoSEQ multiplex PCR reads, holding one entry per CDR3 protein. This table has some 200,000 distinct CDR3 sequences, roughly 96% appearing once. The specimen sequenced was CD4+ T cells from PBMCs. The receptors were sampled from a human donor with multiple sclerosis. CDR3s include the opening cysteine and the closing phenylalanine or tryptophan. Fields, in order: J gene, V gene, D gene, clone size, CDR3 protein, CDR3 DNA. The D gene is left open where the match is weak. Clone size, where shown, is once, few, many, or a class for clones that have expanded.

TRBJ2-1 | TRBV9 | TRBD2 | NA | CASSPNGGVLYNEQFF | TGTGCCAGCAGCCCCAACGGGGGGGTCCTATACAATGAGCAGTTCTTC
TRBJ2-5 | TRBV28 | NA | NA | CASSSLSGYQETQYF | TGTGCCAGCAGTTCACTCAGCGGATACCAAGAGACCCAGTACTTC
TRBJ1-2 | TRBV18 | NA | NA | CASSPVFPEYGYTF | TGTGCCAGCTCACCCGTTTTTCCGGAGTATGGCTACACCTTC
TRBJ2-7 | TRBV30 | TRBD2 | NA | CASGGSNEQYF | TGTGCCTCGGGGGGTTCGAACGAGCAGTACTTC
TRBJ2-1 | TRBV25-1 | NA | NA | CASSEYTAVYVF | TGTGCCAGCAGTGAATATACGGCGGTATATGTCTTC
TRBJ2-7 | TRBV29-1 | NA | NA | CSVRGPYEQYF | TGCAGCGTGCGGGGCCCCTACGAGCAGTACTTC
TRBJ2-1 | TRBV2 | TRBD2 | NA | CASSSGLAVGNEQFF | TGTGCCAGCAGCTCGGGACTAGCGGTCGGAAATGAGCAGTTCTTC
TRBJ2-3 | TRBV20-1 | NA | NA | CSAGSQADTQYF | TGCAGTGCTGGGTCACAAGCAGATACGCAGTATTTT
TRBJ1-2 | TRBV6-6 | NA | NA | CASTGGGTYGYTF | TGTGCCAGCACCGGGGGAGGAACCTATGGCTACACCTTC
TRBJ2-5 | TRBV20-1 | NA | NA | CSARDRDPFPGQYF | TGCAGTGCTAGAGATCGGGACCCCTTTCCGGGCCAGTACTTC
TRBJ1-1 | TRBV5-1 | TRBD1 | NA | CASSSGQGNMNTEAFF | TGCGCCAGCAGCTCTGGACAGGGGAACATGAACACTGAAGCTTTCTTT
TRBJ2-3 | TRBV11-1 | NA | NA | CASSLVGGDTQYF | TGTGCCAGCAGCTTAGTGGGCGGCGATACGCAGTATTTT
TRBJ2-5 | TRBV29-1 | TRBD1 | NA | CSVRHDRGPLGPQYF | TGCAGCGTTCGCCACGACAGGGGCCCACTAGGCCCCCAGTACTTC
TRBJ2-3 | TRBV24-1 | NA | NA | CATRDTITDTQYF | TGTGCCACCCGGGACACAATCACAGATACGCAGTATTTT
TRBJ2-5 | TRBV7-7 | NA | NA | CASSLQRQETQYF | TGTGCTAGCAGCTTACAGCGGCAAGAGACCCAGTACTTC
TRBJ1-5 | TRBV3-1 | NA | NA | CASSHYSNQPQHF | TGTGCCAGCAGCCATTATAGCAATCAGCCCCAGCATTTT
TRBJ2-3 | TRBV29-1 | NA | once | CSVEWDRPTDTQYF | TGCAGCGTTGAATGGGACCGGCCCACAGATACGCAGTATTTT
TRBJ2-2 | TRBV12-3/TRBV12-4 | NA | few | CASSRAGELFF | TGTGCCAGCTCTCGGGCCGGGGAGCTGTTTTTT
TRBJ2-7 | TRBV20-1 | NA | NA | CSARGARGRYEQYF | TGCAGTGCTAGAGGAGCCAGGGGTCGGTACGAGCAGTACTTC
TRBJ2-1 | TRBV20-1 | TRBD1 | NA | CSARDAGTGRDEQFF | TGCAGTGCTAGAGATGCCGGGACAGGCCGTGATGAGCAGTTCTTC
TRBJ2-3 | TRBV27 | NA | NA | CASSYSMDTQYF | TGTGCCAGCAGTTATAGCATGGATACGCAGTATTTT
TRBJ2-3 | TRBV2 | NA | NA | CASTWEPSTDTQYF | TGTGCCAGCACCTGGGAACCCAGCACAGATACGCAGTATTTT
TRBJ2-3 | TRBV6-4 | NA | NA | CASNRDTSTDTQYF | TGTGCCAGCAATCGGGACACCTCCACAGATACGCAGTATTTT
TRBJ2-1 | TRBV28 | NA | NA | CASSSSLNGQFF | TGTGCCAGCAGTTCCTCCTTGAACGGGCAGTTCTTC
TRBJ1-2 | TRBV29-1 | TRBD1 | once | CSGLQGPYGYTF | TGCAGCGGTCTACAGGGGCCCTATGGCTACACCTTC
TRBJ2-7 | TRBV28 | TRBD2 | NA | CASSSAGPEGSYEQYF | TGTGCCAGCAGCTCAGCGGGACCCGAGGGGTCCTACGAGCAGTACTTC
TRBJ2-1 | TRBV12-3/TRBV12-4 | NA | few | CASSLGGNEQFF | TGTGCCAGCAGTTTGGGTGGCAATGAGCAGTTCTTC
TRBJ2-2 | TRBV3-1 | NA | NA | CASSQAGITTGELFF | TGTGCCAGCAGCCAAGCCGGCATAACCACCGGGGAGCTGTTTTTT
TRBJ1-5 | TRBV11-2 | NA | NA | CASSLGRVNQPQHF | TGTGCCAGCAGCTTGGGGCGGGTAAATCAGCCCCAGCATTTT
TRBJ2-7 | TRBV5-4 | TRBD1 | NA | CASSPGTATYEQYF | TGTGCCAGCAGCCCCGGGACAGCCACCTACGAGCAGTACTTC
TRBJ1-1 | TRBV7-3 | NA | NA | CASSFTGADTEAFF | TGTGCCAGCAGCTTCACGGGGGCAGACACTGAAGCTTTCTTT
TRBJ2-4 | TRBV25-1 | NA | NA | CASSEEGAKNIQYF | TGTGCCAGCAGTGAAGAGGGAGCCAAAAACATTCAGTACTTC
TRBJ2-7 | TRBV15 | NA | NA | CATSRPPRYEQYF | TGTGCCACCAGCAGACCCCCACGATACGAGCAGTACTTC
TRBJ1-2 | TRBV29-1 | NA | once | CSVAAGTARGYTF | TGCAGCGTCGCCGCGGGGACGGCCCGGGGCTACACCTTC
TRBJ2-5 | TRBV3-1 | NA | NA | CASSRRTDQETQYF | TGTGCCAGCAGCCGACGGACGGACCAAGAGACCCAGTACTTC